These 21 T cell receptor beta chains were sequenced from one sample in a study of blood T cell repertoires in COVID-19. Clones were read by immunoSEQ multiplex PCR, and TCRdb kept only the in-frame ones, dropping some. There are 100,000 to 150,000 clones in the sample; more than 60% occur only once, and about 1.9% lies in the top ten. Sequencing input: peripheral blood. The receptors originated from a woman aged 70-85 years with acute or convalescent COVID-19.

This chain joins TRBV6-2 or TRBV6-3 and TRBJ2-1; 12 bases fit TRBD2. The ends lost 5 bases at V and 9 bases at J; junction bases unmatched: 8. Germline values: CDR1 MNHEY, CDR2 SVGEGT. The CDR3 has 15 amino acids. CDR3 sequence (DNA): TGTGCCAGCAGTGGATGGACTAGCGGGGCGGCTGAGCAGTTCTTC. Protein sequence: CASSGWTSGAAEQFF.

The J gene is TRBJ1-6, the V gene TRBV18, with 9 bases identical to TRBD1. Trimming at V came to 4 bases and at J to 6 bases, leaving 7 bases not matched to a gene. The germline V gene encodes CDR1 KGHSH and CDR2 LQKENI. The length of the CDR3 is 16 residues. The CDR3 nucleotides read TGTGCCAGCTCACGTGAACAGGGGGCTGTTAATTCACCCCTCCACTTT. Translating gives CASSREQGAVNSPLHF.

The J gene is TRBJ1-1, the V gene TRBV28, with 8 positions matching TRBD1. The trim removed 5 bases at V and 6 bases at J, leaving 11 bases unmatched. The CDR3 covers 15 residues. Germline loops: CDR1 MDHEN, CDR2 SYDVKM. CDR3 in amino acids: CASSTRQGWRAEAFF. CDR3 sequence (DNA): TGTGCCAGCAGTACCCGACAGGGGTGGAGGGCTGAAGCTTTCTTT.

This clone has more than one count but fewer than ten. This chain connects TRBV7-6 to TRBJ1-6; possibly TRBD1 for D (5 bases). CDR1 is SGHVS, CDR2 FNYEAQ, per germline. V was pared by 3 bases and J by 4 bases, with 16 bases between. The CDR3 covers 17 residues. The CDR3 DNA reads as TGTGCCAGCAGCTTGTGGCAGGGCGGCCGATATAATTCACCCCTCCACTTT. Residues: CASSLWQGGRYNSPLHF.

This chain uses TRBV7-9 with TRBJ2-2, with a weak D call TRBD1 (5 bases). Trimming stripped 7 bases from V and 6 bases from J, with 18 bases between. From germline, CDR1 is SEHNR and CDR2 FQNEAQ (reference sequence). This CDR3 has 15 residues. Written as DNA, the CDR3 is TGTGCCAGCAACGAAAGGGGTTTTGGGTCCGGGGAGCTGTTTTTT. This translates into CASNERGFGSGELFF.

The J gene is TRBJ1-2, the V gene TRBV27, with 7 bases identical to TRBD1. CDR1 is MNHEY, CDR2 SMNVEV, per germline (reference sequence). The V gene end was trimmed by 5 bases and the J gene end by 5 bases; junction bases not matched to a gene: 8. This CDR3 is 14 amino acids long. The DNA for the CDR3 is TGTGCCAGCAGTCTAGTTGGGACAGATTATGGCTACACCTTC. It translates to CASSLVGTDYGYTF.

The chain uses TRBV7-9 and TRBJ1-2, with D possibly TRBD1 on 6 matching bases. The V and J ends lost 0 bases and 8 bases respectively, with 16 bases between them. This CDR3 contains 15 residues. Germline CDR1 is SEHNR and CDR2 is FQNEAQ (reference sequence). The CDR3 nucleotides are TGTGCCAGCAGCTTAGCCCGAACAGGGCGTATGGGCTACACCTTC. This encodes CASSLARTGRMGYTF.

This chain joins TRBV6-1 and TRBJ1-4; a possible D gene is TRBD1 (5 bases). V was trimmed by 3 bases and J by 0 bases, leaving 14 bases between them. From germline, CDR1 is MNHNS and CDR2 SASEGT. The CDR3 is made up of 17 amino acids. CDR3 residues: CASSDRQIHSTNEKLFF. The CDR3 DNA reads TGTGCCAGCAGTGATAGACAGATACATTCAACTAATGAAAAACTGTTTTTT.

The CDR3 DNA is TGTGCCAGTAGTGGCGGGAGGCGAGAGACCCAGTACTTC. Translating gives CASSGGRRETQYF. The rearrangement joins TRBV19 to TRBJ2-5; 8 nucleotides agree with TRBD2. Germline CDR1 LNHDA, CDR2 SQIVND (reference sequence). With V trimmed by 5 bases and J by 4 bases, 3 bases remained unmatched. The CDR3 runs to 13 residues.

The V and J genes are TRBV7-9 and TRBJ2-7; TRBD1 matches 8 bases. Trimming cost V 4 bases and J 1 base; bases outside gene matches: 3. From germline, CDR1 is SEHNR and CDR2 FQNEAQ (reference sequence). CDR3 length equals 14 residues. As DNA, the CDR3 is TGTGCCAGCAGCTCGACAGGGGTGTCCTACGAGCAGTACTTC. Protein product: CASSSTGVSYEQYF.

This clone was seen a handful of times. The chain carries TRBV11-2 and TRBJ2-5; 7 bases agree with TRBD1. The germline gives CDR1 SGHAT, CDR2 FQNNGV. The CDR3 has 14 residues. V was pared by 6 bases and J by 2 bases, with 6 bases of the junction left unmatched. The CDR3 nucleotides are TGTGCCAGCAGTCGGGACAGTCTACAAGAGACCCAGTACTTC. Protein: CASSRDSLQETQYF.

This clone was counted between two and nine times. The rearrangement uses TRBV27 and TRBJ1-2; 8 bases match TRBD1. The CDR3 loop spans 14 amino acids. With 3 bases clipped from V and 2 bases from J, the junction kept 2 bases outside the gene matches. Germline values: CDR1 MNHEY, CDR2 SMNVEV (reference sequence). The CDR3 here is CASSFQGANYGYTF. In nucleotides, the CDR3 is TGTGCCAGCAGTTTCCAGGGGGCCAACTATGGCTACACCTTC.

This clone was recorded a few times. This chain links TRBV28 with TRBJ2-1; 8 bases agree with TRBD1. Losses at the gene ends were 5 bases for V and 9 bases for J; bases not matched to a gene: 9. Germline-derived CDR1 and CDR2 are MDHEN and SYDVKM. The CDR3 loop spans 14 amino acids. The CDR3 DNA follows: TGTGCCAGCAGTCAACGGACAGGGAGGACTGAGCAGTTCTTC. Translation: CASSQRTGRTEQFF.

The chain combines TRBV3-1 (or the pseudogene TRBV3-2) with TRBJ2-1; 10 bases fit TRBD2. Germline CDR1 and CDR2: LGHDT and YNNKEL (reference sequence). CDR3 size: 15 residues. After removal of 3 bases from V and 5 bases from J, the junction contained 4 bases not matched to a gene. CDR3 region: CASSQSGLANNEQFF. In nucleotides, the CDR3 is TGTGCCAGCAGCCAGTCGGGACTAGCGAACAATGAGCAGTTCTTC.

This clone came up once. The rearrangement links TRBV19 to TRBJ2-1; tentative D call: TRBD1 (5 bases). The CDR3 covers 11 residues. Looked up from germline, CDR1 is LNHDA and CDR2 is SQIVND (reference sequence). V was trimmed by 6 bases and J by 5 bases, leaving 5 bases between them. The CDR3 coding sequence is TGTGCCAGTAGAGGGGACAATGAGCAGTTCTTC. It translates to CASRGDNEQFF.

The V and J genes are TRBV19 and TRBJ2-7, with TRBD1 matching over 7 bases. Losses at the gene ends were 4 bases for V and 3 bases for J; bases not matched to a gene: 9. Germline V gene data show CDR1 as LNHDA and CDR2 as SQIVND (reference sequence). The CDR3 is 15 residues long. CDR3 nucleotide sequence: TGTGCCAGTAGTACTGACCGGGACAGACACTACGAGCAGTACTTC. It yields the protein CASSTDRDRHYEQYF.

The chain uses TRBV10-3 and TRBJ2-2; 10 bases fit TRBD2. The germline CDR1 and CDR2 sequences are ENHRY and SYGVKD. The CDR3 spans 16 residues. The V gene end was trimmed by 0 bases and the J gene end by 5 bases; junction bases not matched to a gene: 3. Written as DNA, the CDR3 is TGTGCCATCAGTGAGTCAGGAGCGGGGGGGACCGGGGAGCTGTTTTTT. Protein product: CAISESGAGGTGELFF.

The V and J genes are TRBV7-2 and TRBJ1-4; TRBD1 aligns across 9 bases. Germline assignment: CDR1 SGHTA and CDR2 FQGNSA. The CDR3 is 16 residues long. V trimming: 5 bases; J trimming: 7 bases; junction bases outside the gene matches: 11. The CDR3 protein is CASSVTSGQGGEKLFF. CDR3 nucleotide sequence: TGTGCCAGCAGCGTTACCTCGGGACAGGGAGGTGAAAAACTGTTTTTT.

The DNA of the CDR3 is TGCAGCGTCCTCGGGGACAGGGGGCATACTGAAGCTTTCTTT. Translation gives CSVLGDRGHTEAFF. The chain uses TRBV29-1 and TRBJ1-1; 12 bases are shared with TRBD1. Trimming cost V 6 bases and J 5 bases; bases outside gene matches: 7. CDR3 length: 14 amino acids. The germline gives CDR1 SQVTM, CDR2 ANQGSEA.

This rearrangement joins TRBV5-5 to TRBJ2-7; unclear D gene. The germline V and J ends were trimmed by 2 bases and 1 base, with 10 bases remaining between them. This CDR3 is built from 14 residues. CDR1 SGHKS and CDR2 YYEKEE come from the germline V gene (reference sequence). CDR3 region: CASSFPPPSYEQYF. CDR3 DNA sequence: TGTGCCAGCAGCTTTCCTCCCCCTTCCTACGAGCAGTACTTC.

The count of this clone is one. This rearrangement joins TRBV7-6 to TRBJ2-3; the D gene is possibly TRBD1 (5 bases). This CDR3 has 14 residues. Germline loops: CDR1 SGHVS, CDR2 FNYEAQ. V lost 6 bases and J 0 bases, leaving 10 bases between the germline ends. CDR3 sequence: CASSFDSSTDTQYF. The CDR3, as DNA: TGTGCCAGCAGTTTCGACAGCAGCACAGATACGCAGTATTTT.